This TCR beta chain is from a study of T-cell reconstitution after alpha-beta-depleted transplantation in children. Study-level points and caveats: One year after transplant, T-cell counts and diversity came mostly from newly produced T cells. Recipient T cells and thymic progenitors that survived were the source of the high TCRbeta diversity seen at day 60 in some patients. After transplant, at about two months, alpha-beta T cells were reportedly derived from several hundred expanded graft clones.

TCRbeta library construction was performed incorporating unique molecular identifiers. MiXCR, run by TCRdb on the PCR reads, gives a single entry per CDR3 protein. The table lists 250,000 to 300,000 distinct CDR3 sequences, almost 8% of them singletons. About this clonotype: Its matching antigen is unknown.

Germline CDR1 and CDR2: SGHRS and YFSETQ. The ends were cut back, 1 base at V and 4 bases at J, with 11 bases in the middle. CDR3 size: 14 residues. The TCR originated in a female patient aged 2-9 years who had a stem cell transplant for Fanconi anemia, so the T cells may come from the graft donor. The chain recombines TRBV5-1 with TRBJ1-1, with TRBD1 as a possible D gene (5 bases). The sequencing used peripheral blood, collected 360 days after TCRalphabeta/CD19-depleted stem cell transplant. The CDR3 nucleotides read TGCGCCAGCAGCTTGTGGGACCGAGCCACTGAAGCTTTCTTT. Amino acid sequence: CASSLWDRATEAFF.